The source of this T cell receptor (beta chain) is a study of Japanese encephalitis immunity and Zika vaccine responses (dated by TCRdb to the early 2020s). Turning to the overall study: Three 5.0 ug doses of alum-adjuvanted ZPIV were administered to included participants at weeks 0, 4 and 28. Before ZPIV, about twelve participants got a single dose of YFV vaccine (YF-VAX), while fewer than ten participants were flavivirus-naive. The study tested whether prior Japanese encephalitis virus (JEV) or yellow fever virus (YFV) vaccination shaped CD4 T cell responses to the Zika vaccine. For stimulation, either ZIKV structural-protein peptide pools divided into flavivirus-conserved and non-conserved sets were used, or JEV or YFV peptides matching the pre-vaccination. Eleven to twelve participants were given two doses of JEV vaccine (IXIARO) 28 days apart, two to three months before the first ZPIV dose. Several representative participants per pre-vaccination group were picked for TCR sequencing, using samples from week 52 and from week 0, the point after pre-vaccination but before ZPIV. The ZIKV peptides, 15-mers that overlapped by 11 residues, were chosen for containing NetMHCpan/NetMHCII-predicted epitopes with affinity below 50 nM. TCR repertoires were also analyzed from three flavivirus-naive individuals at weeks 2, 6 and 52 after starting ZPIV vaccination. General conclusions and limits of the study: The samples grouped by participant and showed no similarity across individuals, which suggests that no public TCRs were detected. After ZPIV, a significant decrease in repertoire richness of CD4 T cells responding to conserved ZIKV epitopes was observed in JEV-pre-vaccinated donors. CD8 T cell responses of very low magnitude were detected against ZIKV peptide pools and were observed in only a few individuals. Only a subset of trial participants with three doses and adequate samples was analyzed, not the entire vaccinated cohort. The individual peptides behind the cross-reactive responses were not identified because limits on sample size made peptide-pool deconvolution impossible. Compared with YFV-pre-vaccinated donors, JEV-pre-vaccinated donors had higher repertoire similarity across time-points and stimulations, indicating that more clonotypes were common to ZIKV and JEV stimulation.

The library was produced with 5' RACE. Before sequencing, the TCRbeta libraries were pooled in amounts proportional to the number of cells sorted for each library. RNAzol RT was used to extract total RNA from the sorted cells, and cDNA was then synthesized using an oligo(dT) primer together with a template-switching oligo. The TCRbeta V-CDR3-J region was PCR-amplified with Kapa HiFi using a SMARTer oligo primer and a TCRbeta constant-region primer. A second PCR attached Illumina adaptors and sample-specific index barcodes, followed by HighPrep bead cleanup and Bioanalyzer confirmation of a band of roughly 650 bp. Sequencing of the libraries was done on an Illumina MiSeq using 2x151 bp paired-end reads. The paper's processing steps were these. An in-house Java program demultiplexed the reads, while MiXCR assigned TCRbeta annotations and counted clonotypes. Repertoire overlap used Morisita-Horn indices from the R package vegan, with UPGMA clustering and Circos plots of recurring clonotypes. Shannon diversity and richness were each normalized to the maximum value possible given the input cell numbers, so the resulting values fell between 0 and 1. CDR3beta sequences were aligned with MUSCLE, distances computed with SeqinR, and multidimensional scaling plotted in R. TCRdb reprocessed the public reads (quality trimming at Q25 with fastp, clone calling with MiXCR) and kept in-frame beta chains. All rows with the same CDR3 protein become a single entry with the most common DNA and genes. These V and J calls are TCRdb output, not the study's own analysis. Here the sample has 200 to 250 distinct CDR3 sequences; more than 10% occur a single time. The ten largest clones capture over 45% of the sample.

PBMCs were labeled with CellTrace CFSE and were cultured for over 5 days in RPMI containing about 8% human serum plus peptide pools at roughly 1 ug/mL each. Unfixed proliferating CD4 T cells were sorted on a BD FACSAria as live CD56-CD19-CD16-CD3+CD4+ CFSE-low cells. The enrolled adults were healthy, and microneutralization screening showed them to be seronegative for ZIKV, JEV, YFV, DENV and WNV. Samples were obtained from a phase 1, double-blinded, randomized, placebo-controlled trial of an alum-adjuvanted Zika purified-inactivated virus (ZPIV) vaccine. Peripheral blood mononuclear cells were isolated using a standard procedure and kept frozen in liquid nitrogen until needed. Judged by its sample share, this clonotype qualifies as large (0.1 to 1%). No much larger clonotype is one base removed from it; base qualities were not supplied. The germline V gene yields SQVTM for CDR1 and ANQGSEA for CDR2. Unmatched junction bases come to 10, with V trimmed by 4 bases and J by 4 bases. Counted from cysteine to phenylalanine, this CDR3 has 17 amino acids. Solely the CDR3 DNA is kept, with 51 bases framed from the first base.

The sample was antigen-activated CD4+ T cells from blood, cultured, taken during a Zika inactivated vaccine study. This TCR was recovered from an adult woman who received an inactivated Zika virus vaccine. The chain links TRBV29-1 with TRBJ2-1, with 13 bases matching TRBD2. The DNA sequence is given as TGCAGCGTTGGAGGGACTAGCGGGATCGCGACATACAATGAGCAGTTCTTC. Its translation reads: CSVGGTSGIATYNEQFF.